The 27 T cell receptor beta chains listed next were all sequenced from one sample in a study of T-cell memory formation after mild COVID-19 (dated by TCRdb to the early 2020s). Receptor amplification or capture employed 5' RACE. Sequencing was carried out with an Illumina NovaSeq 6000. TCRdb reran the public reads through fastp at Q25 and MiXCR, keeping productive beta chains. Duplicate CDR3 protein sequences are folded into a single record with the most common DNA and genes. The sample includes 250,000 to 300,000 distinct CDR3 sequences, with 15% observed a single time. Jointly, the top ten make up about a fifth of the sample. Sample: PBMCs or a T cell subset sorted from them (not recorded which). All receptors come from a man aged 18-30 years who had mild COVID-19 (a few samples of this study predate the infection). The sample titles of this study are shuffled in the database, so cell type and time point are left out; the donor was told from shared clones.

This chain joins TRBV6-1 and TRBJ2-3; D gene ambiguous. The V gene lost 4 bases and the J gene lost 1 base, with 6 bases spanning the gap. This CDR3 has 13 residues. Germline V gene data show CDR1 as MNHNS and CDR2 as SASEGT. The CDR3 DNA is TGTGCCAGCAGTGGTCCAGGCACAGATACGCAGTATTTT. This sequence encodes CASSGPGTDTQYF.

In DNA, the CDR3 is TGTGCCAGCAGCTTGGCGGTCGGGAATGAGCAGTTCTTC. Translating it yields CASSLAVGNEQFF. The rearrangement uses TRBV5-6 and TRBJ2-1; D ambiguous. Germline assignment: CDR1 SGHDT and CDR2 YYEEEE. The CDR3 is made up of 13 amino acids. V shed 0 bases and J shed 7 bases, with 8 bases lying between them. The complete variable domain, with remaining parts taken from reference TRBV5-6 and TRBJ2-1, reads DAGVTQSPTHLIKTRGQQVTLRCSPKSGHDTVSWYQQALGQGPQFIFQYYEEEERQRGNFPDRFSGHQFPNYSSELNVNALLLGDSALYLCASSLAVGNEQFFGPGTRLTVL.

The chain combines TRBV4-1 with TRBJ2-1; 11 nucleotides align to TRBD2. CDR3 length equals 15 residues. CDR1 is MGHRA, CDR2 YSYEKL, per germline. V lost 5 bases and J lost 9; bases outside the gene matches: 9. The CDR3 loop reads CASSGPSGGLFEQFF. CDR3 in DNA: TGCGCCAGCAGCGGACCTAGCGGGGGGCTCTTTGAGCAGTTCTTC.

The chain joins TRBV18 to TRBJ1-1, with D hard to call. Germline CDR1 and CDR2: KGHSH and LQKENI. This CDR3 contains 15 residues. V was clipped by 2 bases and J by 1 base, with 11 bases between them. The CDR3 is CASSPNSEWNTEAFF. As DNA, the CDR3 is TGTGCCAGCTCACCAAACAGCGAATGGAACACTGAAGCTTTCTTT.

This clonotype was counted a few times. V usage is TRBV12-3 or TRBV12-4 and J usage is TRBJ2-4, with D possibly TRBD2 on 7 matching bases. V was trimmed by 0 bases and J by 1 base, leaving 13 bases between them. CDR3 size: 17 residues. CDR3 DNA sequence: TGTGCCAGCAGTTTAGCGGTAGGGGGGGCGGCCAAAAACATTCAGTACTTC. It encodes CASSLAVGGAAKNIQYF.

This chain joins TRBV5-1 and TRBJ1-3, with D perhaps matching TRBD1 (5 bases). From germline, CDR1 is SGHRS and CDR2 YFSETQ. CDR3 size: 15 residues. The V end lost 1 base, the J end lost 2 bases, and 10 bases lay between the germline ends. The CDR3 sequence is CASSLRGPPGNTIYF. DNA for the CDR3: TGCGCCAGCAGCTTGAGGGGACCGCCTGGAAACACCATATATTTT.

The chain has TRBV7-2 and TRBJ2-7; 8 nucleotides line up with TRBD2. Germline trimming cut 5 bases from V and 5 bases from J; bases unmatched to any gene: 8. The CDR3 consists of 14 residues. CDR1 and CDR2 from the germline V gene are SGHTA and FQGNSA. The CDR3 coding sequence is TGTGCCAGCAGCGCCCGGACTAGCTTGAACGAGCAGTACTTC. It codes for CASSARTSLNEQYF.

The chain links TRBV9 to TRBJ2-4; D remains ambiguous. This CDR3 has 12 residues. V lost 3 bases and J 7 bases, leaving 8 bases between the germline ends. Germline V lookup: CDR1 SGDLS, CDR2 YYNGEE. CDR3 in DNA: TGTGCCAGCAGCGGGAGCCTGAACATTCAGTACTTC. This codes for CASSGSLNIQYF.

J is TRBJ2-3 and V is TRBV15; D may be TRBD2 (5 bases). The CDR3 is made up of 14 amino acids. CDR1 and CDR2 from the germline V gene are LNHNV and YYDKDF (reference sequence). V was clipped by 4 bases and J by 0 bases, with 8 bases between them. Written as DNA, the CDR3 is TGTGCCACCAGCATCGGGGAGAGCACAGATACGCAGTATTTT. This codes for CATSIGESTDTQYF.

This clonotype was seen a handful of times. DNA of the CDR3: TGTGCCAGCATTCGGCGGGGGGGGACAGGGCCCACCGGGGAGCTGTTTTTT. Protein product: CASIRRGGTGPTGELFF. The chain is built from TRBV7-8 and TRBJ2-2; D might be TRBD1 or TRBD2, each matching 9 bases. Trimming pared 7 bases from V and 4 bases from J, leaving 22 bases between. The CDR3 runs to 17 residues. Germline V gives CDR1 SGHVS, CDR2 FQNEAQ.

V and J are TRBV7-2 and TRBJ2-4; TRBD1 matches at 7 bases. This CDR3 comprises 18 residues. V lost 2 bases, J lost 0 bases, and 10 bases stayed unmatched. Germline-derived CDR1 and CDR2 are SGHTA and FQGNSA. The CDR3 bases are TGTGCCAGCAGCTTACGGGACAGAGTGATACTAGCCAAAAACATTCAGTACTTC. Translated: CASSLRDRVILAKNIQYF.

The CDR3 here is CAISEGITYEQYV. The CDR3 region has the DNA TGTGCCATCAGTGAGGGAATTACCTACGAGCAGTACGTC. The chain combines TRBV10-3 with TRBJ2-7; no clear D. Germline CDR1 is ENHRY and CDR2 is SYGVKD. The CDR3 totals 13 residues. Between the trimmed V and J ends, which lost 2 bases and 2 bases, there was a span of 7 bases.

This chain connects TRBV6-2 or TRBV6-3 to TRBJ2-7, with D perhaps matching TRBD1 (6 bases). CDR3 size: 15 residues. Trimming took 6 bases from V and 3 from J, leaving 18 bases between them. CDR1 MNHEY and CDR2 SVGEGT come from the germline V gene. The CDR3 DNA sequence: TGTGCCAGCAGCGATTCGGCCCGACAGGTCTACGAGCAGTACGTC. Its translation is CASSDSARQVYEQYV.

A few counts support this clonotype. This sequence joins TRBV18 and TRBJ2-5, with D hard to call. Per the germline V gene, CDR1 is KGHSH and CDR2 is LQKENI. Trimming shortened V by 3 bases and J by 2 bases, and 10 bases separated the two germline ends. The CDR3 totals 14 residues. In DNA form, the CDR3 reads TGTGCCAGCTCACCTTTATCAAGACAAGAGACCCAGTACTTC. It yields the protein CASSPLSRQETQYF.

There are a few counts of this clonotype. The chain couples TRBV24-1 to TRBJ2-5, with TRBD1 identical over 8 bases. This CDR3 has 15 residues. CDR1 and CDR2 (germline): KGHDR, SFDVKD. V was clipped by 5 bases and J by 5 bases; unmatched bases: 9. CDR3 bases: TGTGCCACCAGTGCCCCGACAGGGGCTTCGGAGACCCAGTACTTC. This encodes CATSAPTGASETQYF.

This clonotype was seen a handful of times. The rearrangement joins TRBV28 to TRBJ1-2; D is unclear. The germline gives CDR1 MDHEN, CDR2 SYDVKM. This CDR3 is 15 amino acids long. The ends were cut back, 8 bases at V and 8 bases at J, with 24 bases in the middle. The CDR3 region has the DNA TGTGCCAGCCGATCCGCCCGGACGGCGGCCTGGGGCTACACCTTC. Amino acid sequence: CASRSARTAAWGYTF.

This clonotype was detected many times. The chain carries TRBV12-3 or TRBV12-4 and TRBJ1-3, with TRBD1 identical over 7 bases. The CDR3 consists of 14 residues. The trim removed 6 bases at V and 4 bases at J, leaving 6 bases unmatched. CDR3 nucleotide sequence: TGTGCCAGCAGGGAGACAGGGTCGGGAAACACCATATATTTT. Translation: CASRETGSGNTIYF.

V gene TRBV28 combines with J gene TRBJ1-2, with unresolved D. Germline V gene sequence: CDR1 MDHEN, CDR2 SYDVKM. Trimming stripped 11 bases from V and 2 bases from J, with 9 bases between. The CDR3 spans 11 residues. The CDR3 sequence is CAYRGNYGYTF. The CDR3 region has the DNA TGTGCCTATCGGGGAAACTATGGCTACACCTTC.

This clonotype was counted only a few times. The chain is built from TRBV10-2 and TRBJ2-7; the match to TRBD1 covers 10 bases. The CDR3 has 14 amino acids. Trimming at V came to 6 bases and at J to 4 bases, leaving 6 bases not matched to a gene. Germline V gene lookup returns CDR1 WSHSY and CDR2 SAAADI. The CDR3 DNA reads TGCGCCAGCAGACCGGGACAGGGGACGTACGAGCAGTACTTC. Its protein product is CASRPGQGTYEQYF.

The chain recombines TRBV6-2 or TRBV6-3 with TRBJ1-4; TRBD1 matches 8 bases. CDR3 length: 13 amino acids. From germline, CDR1 is MNHEY and CDR2 SVGEGT. V was clipped by 7 bases and J by 5 bases; unmatched bases: 3. CDR3 protein: CASNRQGNEKLFF. The DNA for the CDR3 is TGTGCCAGCAACAGACAGGGGAATGAAAAACTGTTTTTT.

This clonotype was seen a few times. The chain has TRBV7-2 and TRBJ1-2; D is unresolved. This CDR3 contains 15 residues. Trimming cost V 3 bases and J 1 base, with 12 bases left between them. Per germline, CDR1 SGHTA and CDR2 FQGNSA. The CDR3 loop reads CASSLVDGGNYGYTF. CDR3 DNA sequence: TGTGCCAGCAGCTTGGTGGACGGCGGTAACTATGGCTACACCTTC.

The rearrangement links TRBV4-3 to TRBJ2-1; 7 bases line up with TRBD2. In germline, CDR1 is LGHNA, CDR2 YSLEER. The CDR3 is 15 amino acids. The trim removed 5 bases at V and 7 bases at J, leaving 11 bases unmatched. The CDR3 DNA sequence: TGCGCCAGCAGCGGTGGGAGGGCGCGGTTTAATGAGCAGTTCTTC. Protein sequence: CASSGGRARFNEQFF.

This clonotype was seen repeatedly, ten times or more. This CDR3 reads CASSFGSGVNTEAFF. CDR3 DNA sequence: TGTGCCAGCAGTTTTGGTTCCGGGGTGAACACTGAAGCTTTCTTT. The rearrangement joins TRBV12-3 or TRBV12-4 to TRBJ1-1, with unresolved D. Trimming removed 3 bases at V and 0 bases at J, with 11 bases between. The CDR3 runs to 15 residues.

The chain joins TRBV9 to TRBJ2-3; D is possibly TRBD2 (6 bases). CDR3 size: 17 residues. V was clipped by 0 bases and J by 4 bases, with 18 bases between them. Germline V lookup: CDR1 SGDLS, CDR2 YYNGEE. This CDR3 is CASSVAPPGLMADTQYF. The CDR3 nucleotides read TGTGCCAGCAGCGTAGCTCCTCCGGGACTCATGGCAGATACGCAGTATTTT.

The V call is TRBV7-9, the J call TRBJ2-7; no firm D call. CDR3 length: 14 residues. Trimming took off 5 bases at V and 0 bases at J, with 11 bases between the two ends. Germline loops: CDR1 SEHNR, CDR2 FQNEAQ (reference sequence). CDR3 loop: CASSPARSSYEQYF. CDR3 nucleotide sequence: TGTGCCAGCAGCCCAGCCAGGAGCTCCTACGAGCAGTACTTC.

The chain is built from TRBV5-1 and TRBJ2-2; the D gene is possibly TRBD2 (6 bases). Germline CDR1 is SGHRS and CDR2 is YFSETQ. Trimming took 5 bases from V and 5 from J, leaving 13 bases between them. CDR3 size: 14 residues. CDR3 bases: TGCGCCAGCAGAAGGGACTTTGAGACCGGGGAGCTGTTTTTT. This codes for CASRRDFETGELFF.

This clonotype showed up just a few times. The chain has TRBV4-2 and TRBJ2-7; no definite D call. Trimming left V 0 bases short and J 6 bases short, with 9 bases between. The germline V gene has CDR1 LGHNA and CDR2 YNFKEQ. This CDR3 comprises 13 residues. The CDR3 loop reads CASSQDLGSEQYV. The CDR3 coding sequence is TGTGCCAGCAGCCAAGATCTGGGGTCCGAGCAGTACGTC.